The next 8 T cell receptor beta chains were all read from a single sample in a study of regulatory dendritic cells for organ transplantation. Clones were read by immunoSEQ multiplex PCR, and TCRdb kept only the in-frame ones, dropping some. The profile shows 30,000 to 40,000 clones, roughly 91% of them singletons. Source material: naive CD4+ T cells from blood. As to subset: CD45RA+ naive T cells. The source is a human donor in good health.

The genes are TRBV7-9 and TRBJ1-5; no reliable D call. The CDR3 has 14 residues. V was cut by 5 bases and J by 3 bases, with 11 bases left in between. Germline V gene lookup returns CDR1 SEHNR and CDR2 FQNEAQ (reference sequence). The CDR3 sequence: CASSLDYSNQPQHF. The CDR3 coding sequence is TGTGCCAGCAGCCTCGACTACTCCAATCAGCCCCAGCATTTT.

The chain employs TRBV9 and TRBJ1-3; 8 nucleotides agree with TRBD1. Per germline, CDR1 SGDLS and CDR2 YYNGEE. The CDR3 has 16 amino acids. After removal of 2 bases from V and 0 bases from J, the junction contained 4 bases not matched to a gene. The CDR3 spells CASSVIGQGSGNTIYF. The CDR3 DNA reads as TGTGCCAGCAGCGTTATAGGACAGGGCTCTGGAAACACCATATATTTT.

This CDR3 is CASSLRGGADTQYF. The CDR3 DNA is TGTGCCAGCAGCTTGCGCGGGGGGGCAGATACGCAGTATTTT. The rearrangement links TRBV5-4 to TRBJ2-3, with TRBD2 matching over 9 bases. Germline values: CDR1 SGHNT, CDR2 YYREEE (reference sequence). The length of the CDR3 is 14 residues. J gave up 4 bases and V 1 base, and 1 base lay outside the gene matches.

This clone was recorded only once. This chain joins TRBV7-3 and TRBJ2-5; no clear D. Germline V CDR1 and CDR2: SGHTA, FQGTGA. The CDR3 has 15 amino acids. Trimming left V 5 bases short and J 2 bases short, with 15 bases between. The CDR3, as DNA: TGTGCCAGCAGCCCATCCGCGGTCTATCAAGAGACCCAGTACTTC. It yields the protein CASSPSAVYQETQYF. The full variable domain, rest sourced from reference TRBV7-3 and TRBJ2-5, is GAGVSQTPSNKVTEKGKYVELRCDPISGHTALYWYRQSLGQGPEFLIYFQGTGAADDSGLPNDRFFAVRPEGSVSTLKIQRTERGDSAVYLCASSPSAVYQETQYFGPGTRLLVL.

The gene calls are TRBV29-1 and TRBJ1-4; perhaps TRBD1 as D (5 bases). The V end was cut by 5 bases, the J end by 7 bases, with 17 bases between. The germline gives CDR1 SQVTM, CDR2 ANQGSEA. The CDR3 spans 14 residues. CDR3 loop: CSVWGKNLGEKLFF. CDR3 bases: TGCAGCGTTTGGGGCAAAAACCTGGGTGAAAAACTGTTTTTT.

V is TRBV7-2 and J is TRBJ2-3, with no clear D. Between the trimmed V and J ends, which lost 4 bases and 4 bases, there was a span of 9 bases. The CDR3 has 13 residues. Germline assignment: CDR1 SGHTA and CDR2 FQGNSA. The CDR3 region is CASSSLVADTQYF. The CDR3 region has the DNA TGTGCCAGCAGCTCGTTAGTAGCAGATACGCAGTATTTT.

This clone has more than one count but fewer than ten. The gene calls are TRBV9 and TRBJ1-1, with D perhaps matching TRBD1 (5 bases). Germline CDR1 SGDLS, CDR2 YYNGEE. The V gene lost 3 bases and the J gene lost 8 bases, with 14 bases spanning the gap. The CDR3 is made up of 13 amino acids. DNA for the CDR3: TGTGCCAGCAGCGGCCACCGGGGGGGAGAAGCTTTCTTT. This sequence encodes CASSGHRGGEAFF.

The chain joins TRBV7-3 to TRBJ2-1; perhaps TRBD2 as D (5 bases). The CDR3 covers 14 residues. Germline V gene sequence: CDR1 SGHTA, CDR2 FQGTGA. Trimming removed 5 bases at V and 5 bases at J, with 13 bases between. In DNA, the CDR3 is TGTGCCAGCAGCCCCCAGCCCGGGAACAATGAGCAGTTCTTC. Its translation: CASSPQPGNNEQFF.